The T cell receptor beta chain under discussion was sequenced for a study of blood T cell repertoires in COVID-19. Study-level background: The samples span acute and convalescent COVID-19 from the United States, Italy and Spain.

From germline, CDR1 is ENHRY and CDR2 SYGVKD. This CDR3 has 16 residues. Trimming shortened V by 5 bases and J by 0 bases, and 14 bases separated the two germline ends. Per the original methods: The assay estimated nucleated cells by amplifying reference gene primers. TCRdb keeps only in-frame clones here, not all; method: immunoSEQ multiplex PCR. V and J calls and clone size are given by that table; D and trimming were obtained from the DNA. The sample lists a few hundred thousand clones; about 90% were seen once. The participants were between about 18 and 90 years old and came from under 25 US areas. Participant-reported clinical history was the basis for cohort assignment.

The specimen sequenced was PBMCs or T cells enriched from blood (not recorded which). This clonotype was obtained from a woman aged 50 to 60 who had been exposed to COVID-19. The chain joins TRBV10-3 to TRBJ1-3; D not resolved. CDR3 nucleotide sequence: TGTGCCATCAGTTCCCAGGCAGAGCTCTCTGGAAACACCATATATTTT. This codes for CAISSQAELSGNTIYF.